This T cell receptor beta chain stems from a study of cytomegalovirus exposure and HLA in healthy donors. This clone was observed a few times. The target antigen is unknown. PCR primers comprised 60 Vbeta and 13 Jbeta primers. Here immunoSEQ multiplex PCR was the method, and the copy in TCRdb shows in-frame clones only, minus some. The data show around 180,000 clones, with 80% seen just once and more than 5.5% held by the top ten. Study-wide results and caveats: In a later analysis, at a false discovery rate of 0.05, roughly 17,000 TCR beta sequences matched HLA alleles. The only immune exposure information that was available was CMV serostatus.

V dropped 0 bases and J dropped 0 bases, with 6 bases sitting between them. This CDR3 spans 14 amino acids. Germline V gene lookup returns CDR1 MGHRA and CDR2 YSYEKL. This TCR came from a man aged 25-45 years in good health and CMV-seropositive. Sequencing used PBMCs. V gene TRBV4-1 combines with J gene TRBJ2-7; D is ambiguous. Here the CDR3 DNA reads TGCGCCAGCAGCCAAGACTGGAGCTCCTACGAGCAGTACTTC. Encoded protein: CASSQDWSSYEQYF.